This T cell receptor (beta chain) was recorded in a study of glioma-infiltrating T cells after dendritic cell vaccination. Across the study: Dendritic cell vaccination trial patients had either newly diagnosed or recurrent glioblastoma.

CDR1 and CDR2 (germline): MNHEY, SMNVEV (reference sequence). Trimming removed 8 bases from V and 1 base from J, with 8 bases in between. The CDR3 totals 12 residues. TCRB CDR3 was amplified from 2 ug genomic DNA or less. The method was immunoSEQ multiplex PCR; TCRdb's version includes in-frame clones alone and lacks a portion of them. The sample has some 70,000 clones, 65% to 90% seen once; the top ten hold 7% to 9.5%. This TCR was recovered from a human donor with glioblastoma. This chain links TRBV27 with TRBJ1-1; D is undetermined. The material was blood, obtained before dendritic cell vaccination. For the CDR3, the DNA is TGTGCCAGCCTAAATAAGAACACTGAAGCTTTCTTT. Its protein product is CASLNKNTEAFF.